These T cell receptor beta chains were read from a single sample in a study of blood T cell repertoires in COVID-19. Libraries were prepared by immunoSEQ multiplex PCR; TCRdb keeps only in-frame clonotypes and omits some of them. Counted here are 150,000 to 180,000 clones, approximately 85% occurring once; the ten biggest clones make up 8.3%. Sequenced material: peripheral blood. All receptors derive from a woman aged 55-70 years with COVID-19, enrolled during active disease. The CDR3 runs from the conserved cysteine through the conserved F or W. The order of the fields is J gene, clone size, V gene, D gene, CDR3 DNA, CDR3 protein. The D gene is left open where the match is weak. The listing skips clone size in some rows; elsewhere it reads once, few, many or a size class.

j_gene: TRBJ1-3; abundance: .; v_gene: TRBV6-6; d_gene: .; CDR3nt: TGTGCCAGCAGTTACACAGGTCTCGCTGGAAACACCATATATTTT; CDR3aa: CASSYTGLAGNTIYF
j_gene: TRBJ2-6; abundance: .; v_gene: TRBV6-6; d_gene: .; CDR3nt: TGTGCCAGCACTTCTGGGGCCAACGTCCTGACTTTC; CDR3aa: CASTSGANVLTF
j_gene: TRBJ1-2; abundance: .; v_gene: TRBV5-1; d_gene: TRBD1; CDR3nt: TGCGCCAGCAGCGGGGGACAGCCCTATGGCTACACCTTC; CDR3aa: CASSGGQPYGYTF
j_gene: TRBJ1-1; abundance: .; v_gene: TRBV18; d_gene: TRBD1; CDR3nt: TGTGCCAGCTCACCAGAAACAGGGGGCACTGAAGCTTTCTTT; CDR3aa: CASSPETGGTEAFF
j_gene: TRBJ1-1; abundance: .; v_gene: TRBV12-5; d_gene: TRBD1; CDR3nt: TGTGCTAGTGGTGGGACAGGGGGCGCCTACACTGAAGCTTTCTTT; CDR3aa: CASGGTGGAYTEAFF
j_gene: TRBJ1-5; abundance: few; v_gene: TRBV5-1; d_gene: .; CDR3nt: TGCGCCAGCAGCTTGTTGGGGGAGGGTCAGCCCCAGCATTTT; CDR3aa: CASSLLGEGQPQHF
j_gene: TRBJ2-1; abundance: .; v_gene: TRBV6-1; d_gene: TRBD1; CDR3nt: TGTGCCAGCAGTGACACAGGGGCCTCCTACAATGAGCAGTTCTTC; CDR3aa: CASSDTGASYNEQFF
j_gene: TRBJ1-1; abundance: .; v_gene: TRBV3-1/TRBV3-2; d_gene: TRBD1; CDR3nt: TGTGCCAGCAGTACGGACAGGTTAGCTTTCTTT; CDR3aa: CASSTDRLAFF
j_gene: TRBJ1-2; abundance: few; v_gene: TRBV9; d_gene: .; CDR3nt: TGTGCCAGCAGCGTAGACAGGGAGAAGGGCTACACCTTC; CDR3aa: CASSVDREKGYTF
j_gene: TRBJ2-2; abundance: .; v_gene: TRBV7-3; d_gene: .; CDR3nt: TGTGCCAGCAGCTCGTCCAGGTCCACCGGGGAGCTGTTTTTT; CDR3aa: CASSSSRSTGELFF
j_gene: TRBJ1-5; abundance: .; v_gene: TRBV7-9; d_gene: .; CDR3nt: TGTGCCAGCAGCTTGTCCGGGTCTCAGCCCCAGCATTTT; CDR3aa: CASSLSGSQPQHF
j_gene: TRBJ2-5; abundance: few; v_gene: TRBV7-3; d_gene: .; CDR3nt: TGTGCCAGCAGCTCCTCAGGGGGGAGGGAGACCCAGTACTTC; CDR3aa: CASSSSGGRETQYF
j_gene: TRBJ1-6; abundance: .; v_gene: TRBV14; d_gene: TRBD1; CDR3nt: TGTGCCAGCAGCCCCCGGGCAGGGGGCCTGTCACCCCTCCACTTT; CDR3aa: CASSPRAGGLSPLHF
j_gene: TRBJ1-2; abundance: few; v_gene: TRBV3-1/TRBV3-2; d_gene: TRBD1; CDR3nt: TGTGCCAGCAGCCAAGACCCTAGACAGGGGGGCTACACCTTC; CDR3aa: CASSQDPRQGGYTF
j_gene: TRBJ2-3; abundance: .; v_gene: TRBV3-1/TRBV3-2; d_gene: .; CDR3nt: TGTGCCAGCAGCCCCTATCGCGGGCCAGATACGCAGTATTTT; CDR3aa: CASSPYRGPDTQYF
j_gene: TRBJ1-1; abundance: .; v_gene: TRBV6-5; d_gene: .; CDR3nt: TGTGCCAGCAGAGGGGGACACGGTTTGGAAGCTTTCTTT; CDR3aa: CASRGGHGLEAFF
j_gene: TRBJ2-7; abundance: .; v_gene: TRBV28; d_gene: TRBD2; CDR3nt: TGTGCCAGCATGACGGGCGGGAGTCGATCCTACGAGCAGTACTTC; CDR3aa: CASMTGGSRSYEQYF
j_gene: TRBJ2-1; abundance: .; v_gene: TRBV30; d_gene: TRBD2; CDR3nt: TGTGCCTGGAGTAGGTTAGCGGGGGGCATGAGGTCCTACAATGAGCAGTTCTTC; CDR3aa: CAWSRLAGGMRSYNEQFF
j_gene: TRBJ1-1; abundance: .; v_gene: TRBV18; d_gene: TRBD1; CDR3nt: TGTGCCAGCTCACTCTCGGGACAGGGAGGCACTGAAGCTTTCTTT; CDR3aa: CASSLSGQGGTEAFF
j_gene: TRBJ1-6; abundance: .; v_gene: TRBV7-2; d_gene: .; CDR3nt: TGTGCCAGCAGCTTAGTGAGGAACAATAATTCACCCCTCCACTTT; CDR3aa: CASSLVRNNNSPLHF
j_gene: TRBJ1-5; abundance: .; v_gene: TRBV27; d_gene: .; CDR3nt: TGTGCCAGCACCCCGGGACTGAATAGCAATCAGCCCCAGCATTTT; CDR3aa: CASTPGLNSNQPQHF
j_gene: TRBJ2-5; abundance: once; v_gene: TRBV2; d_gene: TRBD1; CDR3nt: TGTGCCAGCAGTCAGGGGGATTCCCAAGAGACCCAGTACTTC; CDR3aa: CASSQGDSQETQYF
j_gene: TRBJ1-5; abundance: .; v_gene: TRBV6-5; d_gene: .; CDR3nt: TGTGCCAGCAGGCTTTGGACGGGGGACAATCAGCCCCAGCATTTT; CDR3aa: CASRLWTGDNQPQHF